This T cell receptor beta chain comes out of a study of T-cell memory formation after mild COVID-19. Study details: Among the donors, TCR clusters were largely specific to each donor.

CDR1 is MNHEY and CDR2 is SMNVEV in the germline V gene (reference sequence). This CDR3 contains 12 residues. Deletions cut 8 bases from V and 6 bases from J, with 13 bases between. This clonotype appeared a few times. The authors produced TCR alpha and TCR beta cDNA libraries with sample barcodes and UMIs by 5'RACE using constant-segment primers. MiXCR, applied by TCRdb to the 5' RACE reads, yields one record per CDR3 protein. The repertoire consists of 380,000 or so distinct CDR3 sequences, with around an eighth occurring once and the leading ten covering about 22%. This chain links TRBV27 with TRBJ1-1; D gene unclear. Specimen: PBMCs or a T cell subset sorted from them (not recorded which). The clonotype comes from a man between 18 and 35 years old who had mild COVID-19 (a few samples of this study predate the infection). Cell type and time point are not known. The CDR3 DNA is TGTGCCAGCGGTGGCCTGTCAGCTGAAGCTTTCTTT. Translated: CASGGLSAEAFF.